The clone carrying this TCR beta chain was detected once. Antigen unknown. Sequencing was performed with immunoSEQ multiplex PCR; in TCRdb, only in-frame clones are kept and a portion is missing. In the table there are about 100,000 clones, over 90% of which are singletons. Selected pancreatic ductal adenocarcinoma patients had undergone surgery without neoadjuvant therapy. The CDR3 is made up of 17 amino acids. Germline values: CDR1 KGHSH, CDR2 LQKENI. The V and J ends lost 3 bases and 0 bases, in that order; junction bases with no gene match: 8. These data originate in a study of T cells in pancreatic ductal adenocarcinoma. General observations from the study: Results skew toward the minority of patients with early-stage disease. Tumors hold more CD45RO+ effector T cells, which may bias toward lower diversity. Tumor samples had fewer productive templates and approximately 8.8-fold fewer unique clonotypes than blood.

Sequencing input: PBMCs. The chain couples TRBV18 to TRBJ2-7, with 10 bases aligning to TRBD2. This sequence was found in a human donor with pancreatic ductal adenocarcinoma. The CDR3 sequence: CASSPSLAGADSYEQYF. The CDR3 bases are TGTGCCAGCTCACCTTCCCTAGCGGGAGCCGACTCCTACGAGCAGTACTTC.